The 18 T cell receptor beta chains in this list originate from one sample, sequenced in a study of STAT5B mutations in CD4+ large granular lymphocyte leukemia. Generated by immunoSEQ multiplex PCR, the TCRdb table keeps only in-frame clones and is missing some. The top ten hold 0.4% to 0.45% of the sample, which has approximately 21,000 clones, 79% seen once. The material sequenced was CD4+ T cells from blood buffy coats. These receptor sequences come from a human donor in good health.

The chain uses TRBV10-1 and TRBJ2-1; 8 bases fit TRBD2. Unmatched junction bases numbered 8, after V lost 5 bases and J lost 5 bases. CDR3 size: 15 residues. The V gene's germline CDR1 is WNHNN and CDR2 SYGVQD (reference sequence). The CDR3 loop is CASSSGLDWDNEQFF. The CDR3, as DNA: TGCGCCAGCAGTTCGGGACTAGACTGGGACAATGAGCAGTTCTTC.

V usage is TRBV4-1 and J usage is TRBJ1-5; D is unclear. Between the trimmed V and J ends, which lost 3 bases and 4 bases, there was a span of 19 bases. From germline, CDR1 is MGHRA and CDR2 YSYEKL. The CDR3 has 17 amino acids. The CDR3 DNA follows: TGCGCCAGCAGCCATCCGGCGGGCGCAGTCGTTAATCAGCCCCAGCATTTT. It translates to CASSHPAGAVVNQPQHF.

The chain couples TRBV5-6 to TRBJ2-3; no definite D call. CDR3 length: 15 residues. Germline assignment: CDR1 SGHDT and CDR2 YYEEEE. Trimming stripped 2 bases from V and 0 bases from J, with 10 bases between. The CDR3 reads CASSFGPASTDTQYF. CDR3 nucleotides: TGTGCCAGCAGCTTTGGACCCGCAAGCACAGATACGCAGTATTTT.

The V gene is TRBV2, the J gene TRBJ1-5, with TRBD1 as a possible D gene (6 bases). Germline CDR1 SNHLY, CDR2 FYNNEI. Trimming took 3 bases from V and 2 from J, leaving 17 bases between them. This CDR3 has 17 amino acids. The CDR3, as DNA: TGTGCCAGCAGTGATCCTACGAGGGGGGGAGGCAATCAGCCCCAGCATTTT. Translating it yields CASSDPTRGGGNQPQHF.

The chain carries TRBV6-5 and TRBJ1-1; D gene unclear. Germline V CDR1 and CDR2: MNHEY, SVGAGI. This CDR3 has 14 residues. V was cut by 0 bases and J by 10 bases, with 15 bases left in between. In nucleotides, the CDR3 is TGTGCCAGCAGTTACTCGTCCCCGGGTTGGGGAGCTTTCTTT. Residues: CASSYSSPGWGAFF.

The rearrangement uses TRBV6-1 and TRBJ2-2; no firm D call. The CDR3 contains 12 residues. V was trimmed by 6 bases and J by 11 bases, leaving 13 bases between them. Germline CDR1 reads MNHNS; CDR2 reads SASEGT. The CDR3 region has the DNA TGTGCCAGCAGCGATAGACCCCACGAGCTGTTTTTT. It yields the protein CASSDRPHELFF.

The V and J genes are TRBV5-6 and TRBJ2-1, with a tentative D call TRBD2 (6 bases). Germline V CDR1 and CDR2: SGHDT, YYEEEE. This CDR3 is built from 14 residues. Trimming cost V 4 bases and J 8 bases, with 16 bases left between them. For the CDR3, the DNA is TGTGCCAGCAGCCTGTGGACCGGGGAGGATGAGCAGTTCTTC. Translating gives CASSLWTGEDEQFF.

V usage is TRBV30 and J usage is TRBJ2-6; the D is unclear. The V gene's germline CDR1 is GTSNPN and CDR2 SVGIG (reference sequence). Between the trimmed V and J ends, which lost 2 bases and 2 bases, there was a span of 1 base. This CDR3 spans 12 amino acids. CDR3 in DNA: TGTGCCTGGAGTCCTGGGGCCAACGTCCTGACTTTC. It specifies CAWSPGANVLTF.

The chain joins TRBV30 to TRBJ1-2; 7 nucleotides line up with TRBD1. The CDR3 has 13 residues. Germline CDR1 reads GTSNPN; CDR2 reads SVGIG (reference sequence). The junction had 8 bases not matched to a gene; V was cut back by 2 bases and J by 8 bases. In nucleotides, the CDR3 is TGTGCCTGGAGTCTGGAGGGGGCTGGAGGCTACACCTTC. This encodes CAWSLEGAGGYTF.

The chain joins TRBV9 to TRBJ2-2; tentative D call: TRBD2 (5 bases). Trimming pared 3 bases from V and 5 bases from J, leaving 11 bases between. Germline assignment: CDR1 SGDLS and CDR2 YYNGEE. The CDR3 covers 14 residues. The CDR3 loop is CASSGGFGTGELFF. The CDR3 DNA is TGTGCCAGCAGCGGCGGGTTTGGAACCGGGGAGCTGTTTTTT. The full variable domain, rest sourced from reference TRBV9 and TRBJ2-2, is DSGVTQTPKHLITATGQRVTLRCSPRSGDLSVYWYQQSLDQGLQFLIQYYNGEERAKGNILERFSAQQFPDLHSELNLSSLELGDSALYFCASSGGFGTGELFFGEGSRLTVL.

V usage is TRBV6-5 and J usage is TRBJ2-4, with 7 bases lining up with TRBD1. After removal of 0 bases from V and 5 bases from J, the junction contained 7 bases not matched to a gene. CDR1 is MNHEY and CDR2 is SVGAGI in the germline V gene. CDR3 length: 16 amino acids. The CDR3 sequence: CASSYSLQGPQNIQYF. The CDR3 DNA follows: TGTGCCAGCAGTTACTCCTTACAGGGGCCCCAAAACATTCAGTACTTC.

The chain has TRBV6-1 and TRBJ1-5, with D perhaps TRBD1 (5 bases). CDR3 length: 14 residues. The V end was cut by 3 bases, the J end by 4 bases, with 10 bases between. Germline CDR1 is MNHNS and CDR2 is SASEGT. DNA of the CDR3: TGTGCCAGCAGTGATAGGGGACTTAATCAGCCCCAGCATTTT. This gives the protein CASSDRGLNQPQHF.

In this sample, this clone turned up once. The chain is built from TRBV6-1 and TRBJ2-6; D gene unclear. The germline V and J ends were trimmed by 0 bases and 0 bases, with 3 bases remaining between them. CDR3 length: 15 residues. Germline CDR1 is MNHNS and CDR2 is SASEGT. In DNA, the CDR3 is TGTGCCAGCAGTGAAGCACACTCTGGGGCCAACGTCCTGACTTTC. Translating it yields CASSEAHSGANVLTF.

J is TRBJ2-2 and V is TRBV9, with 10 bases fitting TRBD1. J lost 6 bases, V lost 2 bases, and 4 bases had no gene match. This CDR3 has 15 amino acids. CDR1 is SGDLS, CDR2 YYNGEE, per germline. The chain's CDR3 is CASSVGQGTPGELFF. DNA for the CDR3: TGTGCCAGCAGCGTGGGACAGGGGACCCCCGGGGAGCTGTTTTTT.

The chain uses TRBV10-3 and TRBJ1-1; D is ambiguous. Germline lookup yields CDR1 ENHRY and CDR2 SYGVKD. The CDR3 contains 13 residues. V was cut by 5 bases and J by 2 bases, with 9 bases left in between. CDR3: CAISLETNTEAFF. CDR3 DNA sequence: TGTGCCATCAGTCTAGAGACCAACACTGAAGCTTTCTTT.

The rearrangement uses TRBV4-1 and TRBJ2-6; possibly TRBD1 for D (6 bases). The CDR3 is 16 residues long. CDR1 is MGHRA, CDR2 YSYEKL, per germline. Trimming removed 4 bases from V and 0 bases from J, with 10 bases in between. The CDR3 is CASSRLGGSGANVLTF. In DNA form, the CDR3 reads TGCGCCAGCAGCCGCCTAGGGGGCTCTGGGGCCAACGTCCTGACTTTC.

Written as DNA, the CDR3 is TGTGCCAGCAGGAAGGGACTAGCGGGGTTAAATGAGCAGTTCTTC. Protein: CASRKGLAGLNEQFF. V usage is TRBV2 and J usage is TRBJ2-1; 13 bases are shared with TRBD2. The CDR3 runs to 15 residues. V dropped 6 bases and J dropped 7; count of bases not matched to a gene: 6. Germline CDR1 and CDR2: SNHLY and FYNNEI.

The DNA of the CDR3 is TGTGCCAGTAGTATAGATACACGGATTCTCTATGGCTACACCTTC. This encodes CASSIDTRILYGYTF. V usage is TRBV19 and J usage is TRBJ1-2; D gene unclear. Trimming took off 0 bases at V and 4 bases at J, with 12 bases between the two ends. The CDR3 is 15 residues long. Looked up from germline, CDR1 is LNHDA and CDR2 is SQIVND (reference sequence).